Following are 17 T cell receptor beta chains from one sample sequenced in a study of T cells expressing NK-cell markers. TCRdb reprocessed the 5' RACE reads; each CDR3 protein has one entry and no DNA is given. This specimen shows about 430,000 distinct CDR3 sequences; the ten leading clones hold approximately 1.5%. The sample comprised blood T cells: a sorted CD56 or NKG2C T cell subset, CD4+ or CD8+ T cells, or bulk PBMC T cells (not recorded which). The receptors were gathered from a woman between 45 and 65 years old in good health.

The V and J genes are TRBV4-2 and TRBJ2-1. From germline, CDR1 is LGHNA and CDR2 YNFKEQ. The CDR3 has 18 amino acids. CDR3 sequence: CASSQEAYPPSSYNEQFF.

The chain joins TRBV2 to TRBJ2-2. The germline V gene has CDR1 SNHLY and CDR2 FYNNEI. This CDR3 spans 17 amino acids. The CDR3 sequence is CASSEWQVLAPTGELFF.

The J gene is TRBJ1-5, the V gene TRBV7-8. The V gene's germline CDR1 is SGHVS and CDR2 FQNEAQ. The CDR3 has 15 amino acids. The CDR3 region is CASSLGRQTNQPQHF.

The chain links TRBV12-3 or TRBV12-4 to TRBJ2-1; TCRdb's D gene call, TRBD2, goes unchecked for lack of DNA. The CDR3 is 14 residues long. CDR3 loop: CASSLARGSSEQFF.

CDR3 region: CASSSRLAATDTQYF. V is TRBV7-2 and J is TRBJ2-3; TCRdb lists TRBD2, though no DNA is available to test this call. CDR1 is SGHTA and CDR2 is FQGNSA in the germline V gene. The CDR3 is 15 residues long.

The chain recombines TRBV6-5 with TRBJ1-1. Germline V gene lookup returns CDR1 MNHEY and CDR2 SVGAGI. The CDR3 covers 15 residues. The CDR3 is CASSYSSFVNTEAFF.

CDR3 amino acids: CASSGTNTGELFF. The rearrangement links TRBV5-1 to TRBJ2-2. The CDR3 contains 13 residues. Germline CDR1 SGHRS, CDR2 YFSETQ.

V usage is TRBV20-1 and J usage is TRBJ2-1; TCRdb names TRBD2, which stays unverified in the absence of DNA. The CDR3 totals 16 residues. Germline CDR1 is DFQATT and CDR2 is SNEGSKA (reference sequence). CDR3 in amino acids: CSAPPTSGMAYNEQFF.

The rearrangement uses TRBV29-1 and TRBJ1-1; TCRdb gives TRBD1 as the D gene, but with no DNA this cannot be confirmed. The CDR3 covers 12 residues. CDR1 is SQVTM and CDR2 is ANQGSEA in the germline V gene. The CDR3: CSVVSGSTEAFF.

The rearrangement uses TRBV29-1 and TRBJ1-1. The CDR3 has 12 amino acids. Looked up from germline, CDR1 is SQVTM and CDR2 is ANQGSEA. The CDR3 loop reads CSVDVLGLEAFF.

This chain connects TRBV3-1 to TRBJ1-2. CDR3 length: 13 residues. Germline values: CDR1 LGHDT, CDR2 YNNKEL (reference sequence). The CDR3 sequence is CASSQDLGYGYTF.

V is TRBV7-9 and J is TRBJ2-1; TCRdb names TRBD2, which stays unverified in the absence of DNA. Germline loops: CDR1 SEHNR, CDR2 FQNEAQ (reference sequence). This CDR3 comprises 14 residues. CDR3 sequence: CASSRTSGMNEQFF.

This chain uses TRBV5-1 with TRBJ2-1; with no DNA, the TCRdb D assignment of TRBD2 cannot be verified. The CDR3 is 15 amino acids. Germline loops: CDR1 SGHRS, CDR2 YFSETQ. The CDR3 loop is CASRRTSGSLDEQFF.

The chain couples TRBV5-1 to TRBJ2-1; the TCRdb D gene call, TRBD1, has no DNA to confirm it. CDR3 length: 13 residues. CDR1 is SGHRS, CDR2 YFSETQ, per germline. The CDR3: CASDRGLKDEQFF. The whole variable domain, remainder taken from reference TRBV5-1 and TRBJ2-1, is KAGVTQTPRYLIKTRGQQVTLSCSPISGHRSVSWYQQTPGQGLQFLFEYFSETQRNKGNFPGRFSGRQFSNSRSEMNVSTLELGDSALYLCASDRGLKDEQFFGPGTRLTVL.

The chain employs TRBV20-1 and TRBJ2-2; TCRdb picks TRBD2, but there is no DNA to check that call. The CDR3 consists of 15 residues. CDR1 and CDR2 (germline): DFQATT, SNEGSKA (reference sequence). CDR3 amino acids: CSARRLAGAVGELFF.

The chain is built from TRBV12-3 or TRBV12-4 and TRBJ2-2; TCRdb proposes TRBD1, but this gene call is untestable without DNA. The CDR3 runs to 14 residues. This chain's CDR3 is CASSRGVLTGELFF.

J is TRBJ2-5 and V is TRBV20-1; no DNA is available, so the TRBD1 call from TCRdb remains unchecked. The CDR3 is 16 residues long. The germline V gene has CDR1 DFQATT and CDR2 SNEGSKA (reference sequence). The CDR3 loop reads CSARVTTGALGETQYF.